This T cell receptor (beta chain) was found in a study of T-cell reconstitution after alpha-beta-depleted transplantation in children. Unique molecular identifiers were incorporated when the TCRbeta library was constructed. MiXCR, run by TCRdb on the PCR reads, gives a single entry per CDR3 protein. The table records approximately 170,000 distinct CDR3 sequences, approximately 12% of them present only once. Findings and caveats of the study: High day-60 TCRbeta diversity in some patients came from surviving recipient T cells and thymic progenitors. Counts and diversity of T cells one year after transplant came mostly from newly produced T cells.

The V and J ends lost 0 bases and 6 bases respectively, with 8 bases between them. The CDR3 sequence is 13 residues long. Germline CDR1 and CDR2: GTSNPN and SVGIG (reference sequence). A word on this clonotype: Its antigen is not known.

This TCR was recovered from a boy aged 2 to 9 with acute myeloid leukemia, due to receive a stem cell transplant. This sample comprised PBMCs, obtained before TCRalphabeta/CD19-depleted stem cell transplant. The chain has TRBV30 and TRBJ2-2, with D tentatively TRBD1 (5 bases). For the CDR3, the DNA is TGTGCCTGGAGTGTTCAGGGCTCCGGGGAGCTGTTTTTT. Its protein product is CAWSVQGSGELFF.